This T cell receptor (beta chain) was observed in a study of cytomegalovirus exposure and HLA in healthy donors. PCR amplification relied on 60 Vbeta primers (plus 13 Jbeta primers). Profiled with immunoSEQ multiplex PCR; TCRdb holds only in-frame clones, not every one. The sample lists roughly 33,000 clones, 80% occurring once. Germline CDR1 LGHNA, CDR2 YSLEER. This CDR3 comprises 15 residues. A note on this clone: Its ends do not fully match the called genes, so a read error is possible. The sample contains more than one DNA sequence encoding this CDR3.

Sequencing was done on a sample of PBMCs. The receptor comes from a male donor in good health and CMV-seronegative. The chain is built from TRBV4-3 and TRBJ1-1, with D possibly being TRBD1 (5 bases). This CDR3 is CASSQDPGQDTEAFF. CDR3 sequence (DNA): TGCGCCAGCAGTCAAGATCCAGGGCAGGACACTGAAGCTTTCTTT.